The clone carrying this T cell receptor (beta chain) was seen more than once but under ten times. Its antigen remains unidentified. This entry comes from a study of response to subunit inactivated influenza vaccine. Findings of the study overall: Authors suggested that a seasonal influenza vaccination recruits few new T cells each time.

Germline loops: CDR1 SQVTM, CDR2 ANQGSEA. CDR3 length equals 11 residues. V was trimmed by 6 bases and J by 6 bases, leaving 11 bases between them. From the RT-PCR reads, TCRdb called clonotypes with MiXCR, one entry per CDR3 protein. Among about 500,000 distinct CDR3 sequences listed, approximately 16% were seen once. The source is a man aged 50 to 69 who received an inactivated influenza vaccine. The chain employs TRBV29-1 and TRBJ1-1, with a weak D call TRBD1 (5 bases). Source: CD4+ T cells sorted from PBMCs, taken 23 months after vaccination. Written as DNA, the CDR3 is TGCAGCGTCCTCCGAGGGGCTGAAGCTTTCTTT. It yields the protein CSVLRGAEAFF. Drawing the rest from reference TRBV29-1 and TRBJ1-1, the complete variable domain is SAVISQKPSRDICQRGTSLTIQCQVDSQVTMMFWYRQQPGQSLTLIATANQGSEATYESGFVIDKFPISRPNLTFSTLTVSNMSPEDSSIYLCSVLRGAEAFFGQGTRLTVV.